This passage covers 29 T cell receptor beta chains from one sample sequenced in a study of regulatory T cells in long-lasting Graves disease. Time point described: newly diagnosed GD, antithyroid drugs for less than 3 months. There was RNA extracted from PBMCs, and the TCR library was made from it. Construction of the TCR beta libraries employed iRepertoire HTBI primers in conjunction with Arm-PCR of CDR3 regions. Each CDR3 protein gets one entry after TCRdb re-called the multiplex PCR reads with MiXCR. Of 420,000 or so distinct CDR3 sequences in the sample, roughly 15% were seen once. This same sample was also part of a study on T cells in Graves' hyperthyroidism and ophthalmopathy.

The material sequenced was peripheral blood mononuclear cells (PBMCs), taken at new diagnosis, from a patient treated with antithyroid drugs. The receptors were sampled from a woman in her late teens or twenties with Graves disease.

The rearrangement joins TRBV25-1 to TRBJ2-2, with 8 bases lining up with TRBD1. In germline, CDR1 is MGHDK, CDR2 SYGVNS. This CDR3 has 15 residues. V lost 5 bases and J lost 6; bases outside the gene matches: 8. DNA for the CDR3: TGTGCCAGCAGTAAGACAGGGGATTGGGCCGGGGAGCTGTTTTTT. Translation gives CASSKTGDWAGELFF.

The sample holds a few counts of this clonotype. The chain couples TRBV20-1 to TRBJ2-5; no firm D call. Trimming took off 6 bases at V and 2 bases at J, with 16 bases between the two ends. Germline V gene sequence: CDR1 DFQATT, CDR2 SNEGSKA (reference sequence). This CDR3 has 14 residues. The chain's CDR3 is CSAADWATQETQYF. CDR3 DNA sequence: TGCAGTGCCGCTGACTGGGCGACACAAGAGACCCAGTACTTC.

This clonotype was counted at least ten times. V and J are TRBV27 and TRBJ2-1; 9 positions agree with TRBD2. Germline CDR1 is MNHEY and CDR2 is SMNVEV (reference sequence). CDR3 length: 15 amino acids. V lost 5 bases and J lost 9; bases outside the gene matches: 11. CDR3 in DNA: TGTGCCAGCAGTGCCCATAGCGGGAGCTTTTTTGAGCAGTTCTTC. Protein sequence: CASSAHSGSFFEQFF.

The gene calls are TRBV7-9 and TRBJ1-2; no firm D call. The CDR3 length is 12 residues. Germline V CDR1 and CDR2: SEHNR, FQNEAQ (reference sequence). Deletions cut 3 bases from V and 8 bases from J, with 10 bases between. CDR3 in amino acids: CASSFNREGYTF. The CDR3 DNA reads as TGTGCCAGCAGCTTTAACCGGGAGGGCTACACCTTC.

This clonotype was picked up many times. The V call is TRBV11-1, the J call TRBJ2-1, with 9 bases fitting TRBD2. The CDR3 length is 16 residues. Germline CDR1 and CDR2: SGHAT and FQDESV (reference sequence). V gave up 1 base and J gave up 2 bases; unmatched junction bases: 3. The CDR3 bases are TGTGCCAGCAGCTTAGACGGCGGGAGGGCCTACAATGAGCAGTTCTTC. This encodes CASSLDGGRAYNEQFF.

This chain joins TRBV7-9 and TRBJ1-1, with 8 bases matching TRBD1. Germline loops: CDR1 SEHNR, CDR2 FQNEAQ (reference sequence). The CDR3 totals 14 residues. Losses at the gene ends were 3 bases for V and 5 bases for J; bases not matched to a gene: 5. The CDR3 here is CASSFPGGRTEAFF. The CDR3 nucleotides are TGTGCCAGCAGCTTTCCAGGGGGCAGAACTGAAGCTTTCTTT.

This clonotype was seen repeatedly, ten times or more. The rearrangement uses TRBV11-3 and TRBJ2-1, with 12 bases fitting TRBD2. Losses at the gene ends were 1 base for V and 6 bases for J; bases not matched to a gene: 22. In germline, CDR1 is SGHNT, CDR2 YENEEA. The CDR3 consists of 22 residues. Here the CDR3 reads CASSLAYPLLAGGPSGLNEQFF. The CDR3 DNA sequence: TGTGCCAGCAGCTTAGCCTACCCCCTCCTAGCGGGAGGGCCTTCGGGCCTCAATGAGCAGTTCTTC.

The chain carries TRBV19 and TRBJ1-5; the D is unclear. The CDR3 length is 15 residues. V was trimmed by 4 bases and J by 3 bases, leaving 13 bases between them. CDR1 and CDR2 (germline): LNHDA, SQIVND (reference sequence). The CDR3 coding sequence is TGTGCCAGTAGTAAAGAGGGTTGGTTCAATCAGCCCCAGCATTTT. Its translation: CASSKEGWFNQPQHF.

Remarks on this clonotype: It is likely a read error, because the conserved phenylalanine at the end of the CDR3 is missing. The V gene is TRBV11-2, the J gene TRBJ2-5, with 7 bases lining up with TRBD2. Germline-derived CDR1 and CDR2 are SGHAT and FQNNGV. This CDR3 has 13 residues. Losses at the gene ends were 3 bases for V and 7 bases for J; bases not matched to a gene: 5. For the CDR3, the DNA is TGTGCCAGCAGCTTGTGGGGGAGGGTGACCCAGTACTTA. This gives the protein CASSLWGRVTQYL.

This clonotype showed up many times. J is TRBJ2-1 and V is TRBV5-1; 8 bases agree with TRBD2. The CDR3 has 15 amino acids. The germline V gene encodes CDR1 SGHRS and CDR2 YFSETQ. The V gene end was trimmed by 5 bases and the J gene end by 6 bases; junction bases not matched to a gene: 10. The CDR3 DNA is TGCGCCAGCAGTTCGCCGGGACTAGTCGTCAATGAGCAGTTCTTC. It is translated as CASSSPGLVVNEQFF.

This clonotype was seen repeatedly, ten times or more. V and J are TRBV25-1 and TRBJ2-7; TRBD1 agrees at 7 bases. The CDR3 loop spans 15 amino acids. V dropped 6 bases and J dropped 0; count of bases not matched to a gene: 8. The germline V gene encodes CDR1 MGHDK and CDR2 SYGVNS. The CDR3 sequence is CASRVRQGSSYEQYF. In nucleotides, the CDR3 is TGTGCCAGCAGGGTAAGACAGGGTAGCTCCTACGAGCAGTACTTC.

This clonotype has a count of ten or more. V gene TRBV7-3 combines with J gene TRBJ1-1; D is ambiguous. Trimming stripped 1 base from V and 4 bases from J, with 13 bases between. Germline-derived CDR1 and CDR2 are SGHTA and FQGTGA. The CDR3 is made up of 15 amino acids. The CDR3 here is CASSLIGGQSTEAFF. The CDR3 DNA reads TGTGCCAGCAGCTTAATTGGCGGGCAAAGCACTGAAGCTTTCTTT. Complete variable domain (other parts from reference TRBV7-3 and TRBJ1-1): GAGVSQTPSNKVTEKGKYVELRCDPISGHTALYWYRQSLGQGPEFLIYFQGTGAADDSGLPNDRFFAVRPEGSVSTLKIQRTERGDSAVYLCASSLIGGQSTEAFFGQGTRLTVV.

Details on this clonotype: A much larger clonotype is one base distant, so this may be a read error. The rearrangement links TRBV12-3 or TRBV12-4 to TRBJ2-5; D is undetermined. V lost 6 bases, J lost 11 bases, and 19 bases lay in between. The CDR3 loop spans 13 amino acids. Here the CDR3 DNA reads TGTGCCAGCAGCCCCCGATCCGGCAATGAGCAGTACTTC. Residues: CASSPRSGNEQYF.

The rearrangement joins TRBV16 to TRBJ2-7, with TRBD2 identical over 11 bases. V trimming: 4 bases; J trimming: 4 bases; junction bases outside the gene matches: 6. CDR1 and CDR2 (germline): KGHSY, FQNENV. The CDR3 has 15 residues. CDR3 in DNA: TGTGCCAGCAGCCTAAGGACTAGCGGGCTTTACGAGCAGTACTTC. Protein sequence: CASSLRTSGLYEQYF.

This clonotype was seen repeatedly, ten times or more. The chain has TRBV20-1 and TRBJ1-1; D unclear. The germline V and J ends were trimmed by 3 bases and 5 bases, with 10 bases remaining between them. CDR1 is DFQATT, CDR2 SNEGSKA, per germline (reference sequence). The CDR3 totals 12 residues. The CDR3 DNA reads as TGCAGTGCTAGGTCTAGTGGGACTGAAGCTTTCTTT. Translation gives CSARSSGTEAFF.

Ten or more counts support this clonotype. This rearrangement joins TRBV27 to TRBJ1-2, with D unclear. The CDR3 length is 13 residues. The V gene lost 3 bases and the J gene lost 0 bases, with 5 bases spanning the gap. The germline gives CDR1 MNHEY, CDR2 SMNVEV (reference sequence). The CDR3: CASSFGANYGYTF. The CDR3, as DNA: TGTGCCAGCAGTTTCGGGGCTAACTATGGCTACACCTTC.

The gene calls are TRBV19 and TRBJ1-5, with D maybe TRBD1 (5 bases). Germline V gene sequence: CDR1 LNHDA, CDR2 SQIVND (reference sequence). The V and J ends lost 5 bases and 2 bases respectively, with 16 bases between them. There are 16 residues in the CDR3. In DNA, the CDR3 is TGTGCCAGTAGTCCCGGCGTGGGACGGGGCAATCAGCCCCAGCATTTT. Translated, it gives CASSPGVGRGNQPQHF. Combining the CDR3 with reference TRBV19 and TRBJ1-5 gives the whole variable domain DGGITQSPKYLFRKEGQNVTLSCEQNLNHDAMYWYRQDPGQGLRLIYYSQIVNDFQKGDIAEGYSVSREKKESFPLTVTSAQKNPTAFYLCASSPGVGRGNQPQHFGDGTRLSIL.

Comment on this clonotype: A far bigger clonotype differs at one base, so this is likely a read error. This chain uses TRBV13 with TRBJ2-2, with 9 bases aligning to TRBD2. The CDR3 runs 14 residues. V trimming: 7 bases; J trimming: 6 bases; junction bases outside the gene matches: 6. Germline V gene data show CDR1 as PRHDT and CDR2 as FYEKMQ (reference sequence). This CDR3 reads CASTLAGRAGELFF. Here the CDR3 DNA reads TGTGCCAGCACCCTAGCGGGAAGGGCCGGGGAGCTGTTTTTT.

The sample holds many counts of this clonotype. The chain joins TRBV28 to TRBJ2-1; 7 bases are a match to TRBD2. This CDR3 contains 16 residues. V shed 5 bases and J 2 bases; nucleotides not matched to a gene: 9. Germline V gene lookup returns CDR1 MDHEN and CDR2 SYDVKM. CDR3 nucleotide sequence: TGTGCCAGCAGTCCAACAAGCGGGGCGGCCTACAATGAGCAGTTCTTC. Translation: CASSPTSGAAYNEQFF.

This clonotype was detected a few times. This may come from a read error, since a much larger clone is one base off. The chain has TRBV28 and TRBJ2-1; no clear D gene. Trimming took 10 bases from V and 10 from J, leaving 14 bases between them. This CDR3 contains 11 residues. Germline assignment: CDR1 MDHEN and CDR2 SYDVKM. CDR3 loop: CATTDTYEQFF. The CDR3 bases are TGTGCCACTACAGACACCTACGAGCAGTTCTTC. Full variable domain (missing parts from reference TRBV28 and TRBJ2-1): DVKVTQSSRYLVKRTGEKVFLECVQDMDHENMFWYRQDPGLGLRLIYFSYDVKMKEKGDIPEGYSVSREKKERFSLILESASTNQTSMYLCATTDTYEQFFGPGTRLTVL.

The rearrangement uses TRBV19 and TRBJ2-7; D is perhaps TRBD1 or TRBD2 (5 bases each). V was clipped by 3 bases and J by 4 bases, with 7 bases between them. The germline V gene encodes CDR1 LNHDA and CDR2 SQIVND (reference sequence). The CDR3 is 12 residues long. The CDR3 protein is CASSMWGYEQYF. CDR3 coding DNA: TGTGCCAGTAGTATGTGGGGGTACGAGCAGTACTTC.

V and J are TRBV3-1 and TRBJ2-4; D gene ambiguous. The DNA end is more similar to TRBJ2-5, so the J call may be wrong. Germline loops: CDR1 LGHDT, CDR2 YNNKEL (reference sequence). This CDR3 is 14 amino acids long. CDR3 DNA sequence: TGTGCCAGCAGCCAAGCCTCAAACATGGAGACCCAGTACTTC. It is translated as CASSQASNMETQYF.

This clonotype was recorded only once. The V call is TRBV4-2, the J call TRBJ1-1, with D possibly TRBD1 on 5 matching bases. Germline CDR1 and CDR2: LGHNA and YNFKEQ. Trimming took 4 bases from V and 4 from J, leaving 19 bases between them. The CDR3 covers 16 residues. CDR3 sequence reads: CASSRDGGGRSTEAFF. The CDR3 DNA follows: TGTGCCAGCAGCCGAGACGGGGGGGGTCGGAGCACTGAAGCTTTCTTT.

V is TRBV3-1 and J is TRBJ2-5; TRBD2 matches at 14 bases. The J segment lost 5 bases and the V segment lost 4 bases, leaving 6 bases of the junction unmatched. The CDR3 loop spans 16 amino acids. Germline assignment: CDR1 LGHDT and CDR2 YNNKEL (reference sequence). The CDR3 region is CASSRLAGGPLETQYF. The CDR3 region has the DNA TGTGCCAGCAGCCGACTAGCGGGAGGGCCTCTCGAGACCCAGTACTTC.

The CDR3 reads CASSLRGLVGGFHNEQFF. DNA of the CDR3: TGTGCCAGCAGCTTACGGGGCTTGGTGGGAGGGTTTCACAATGAGCAGTTCTTC. The chain couples TRBV5-6 to TRBJ2-1; the match to TRBD2 covers 7 bases. The germline CDR1 and CDR2 sequences are SGHDT and YYEEEE. CDR3 length: 18 amino acids. V shed 2 bases and J 5 bases; nucleotides not matched to a gene: 16.

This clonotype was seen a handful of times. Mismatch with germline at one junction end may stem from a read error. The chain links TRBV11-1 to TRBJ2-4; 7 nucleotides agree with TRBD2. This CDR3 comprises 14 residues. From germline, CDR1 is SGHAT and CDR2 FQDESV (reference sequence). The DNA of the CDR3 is TGCGCCAGCAGCCAGCGGGGAAACAAAAACATTCAGTACTTC. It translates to CASSQRGNKNIQYF.

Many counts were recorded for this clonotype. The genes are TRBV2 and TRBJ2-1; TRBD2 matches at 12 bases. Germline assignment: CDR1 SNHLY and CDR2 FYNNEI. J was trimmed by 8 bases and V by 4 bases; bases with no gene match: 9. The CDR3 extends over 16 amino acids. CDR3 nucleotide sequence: TGTGCCAGCAGTGGTACTCCTAGCGGGAGGGCCCATGAGCAGTTCTTC. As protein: CASSGTPSGRAHEQFF.

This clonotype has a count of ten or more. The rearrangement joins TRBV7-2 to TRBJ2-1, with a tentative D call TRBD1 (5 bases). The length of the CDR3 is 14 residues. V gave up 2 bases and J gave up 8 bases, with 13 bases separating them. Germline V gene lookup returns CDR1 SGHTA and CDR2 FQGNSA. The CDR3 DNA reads TGTGCCAGCAGCTTAATCGCCCAGGGCTATGAGCAGTTCTTC. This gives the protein CASSLIAQGYEQFF.

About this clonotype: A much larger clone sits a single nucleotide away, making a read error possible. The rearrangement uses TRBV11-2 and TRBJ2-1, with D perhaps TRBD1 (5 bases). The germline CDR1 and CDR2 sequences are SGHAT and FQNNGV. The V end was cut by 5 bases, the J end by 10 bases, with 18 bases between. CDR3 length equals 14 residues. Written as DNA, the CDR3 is TGTGCCAGCAGCCCTGCCTCTGGGGCCTACGAGCAGTTCTTC. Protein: CASSPASGAYEQFF. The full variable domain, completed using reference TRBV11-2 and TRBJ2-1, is EAGVAQSPRYKIIEKRQSVAFWCNPISGHATLYWYQQILGQGPKLLIQFQNNGVVDDSQLPKDRFSAERLKGVDSTLKIQPAKLEDSAVYLCASSPASGAYEQFFGPGTRLTVL.